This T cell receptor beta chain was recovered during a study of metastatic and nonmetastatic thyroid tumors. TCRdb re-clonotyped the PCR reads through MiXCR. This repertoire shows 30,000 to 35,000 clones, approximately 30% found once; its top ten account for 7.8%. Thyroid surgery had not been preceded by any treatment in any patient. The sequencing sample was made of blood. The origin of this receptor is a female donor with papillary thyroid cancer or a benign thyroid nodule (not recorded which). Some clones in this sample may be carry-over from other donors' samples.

CDR3: CARKNLGQQANQPQHF. In nucleotides, the CDR3 is TGTGCCAGGAAAAACTTGGGACAGCAAGCTAATCAGCCCCAGCATTTT. This chain connects TRBV27 to TRBJ1-5, with 7 bases that match TRBD1. V shed 9 bases and J 4 bases; nucleotides not matched to a gene: 15. The CDR3 contains 16 residues. Germline V gene sequence: CDR1 MNHEY, CDR2 SMNVEV (reference sequence).